This section outlines one T cell receptor beta chain sequence together with its context. Authors' analysis steps: By means of reference gene primer amplification, nucleated cell counts were estimated. The protocol was immunoSEQ multiplex PCR, while the TCRdb copy is restricted to in-frame clones and leaves out a portion. D and trimming come from the DNA, and the V and J calls and clone size come from that table. The repertoire has about 230,000 clones, around 89% of them found once; the top ten carry approximately 2.3%. These data belong to a study of blood T cell repertoires in COVID-19. Study at large: COVID-19 samples collected from the United States, Italy and Spain covered acute and convalescent phases.

V was clipped by 3 bases and J by 0 bases; unmatched bases: 10. Germline V gives CDR1 SSHAT, CDR2 FNYEAQ (reference sequence). CDR3 length: 20 amino acids. Recruitment covered 20 to 25 US areas and drew participants whose ages spanned roughly 18 to 90 years. Donors were grouped by their self-reported clinical history. Sequencing input: PBMCs or T cells enriched from blood (not recorded which). The clonotype comes from a woman aged 40 to 50 with acute COVID-19. The chain is built from TRBV7-7 and TRBJ2-1; TRBD2 aligns across 14 bases. The CDR3, as DNA: TGTGCCAGCAGCTTGAGACTAGCGGGGGGGCACAGGAGCTCCTACAATGAGCAGTTCTTC. This gives the protein CASSLRLAGGHRSSYNEQFF.